These 30 T cell receptor beta chains share one sample of origin, sequenced in a study of response to subunit inactivated influenza vaccine. Via MiXCR, TCRdb re-called the RT-PCR reads, giving one row per CDR3 protein. The sample has fewer than 650,000 distinct CDR3 sequences, roughly 13% seen once. The input for sequencing was PBMCs from blood, taken roughly 45 days after vaccination. Every receptor here comes from a man aged 45-60 years who received an inactivated influenza vaccine.

The V and J genes are TRBV5-1 and TRBJ1-1, with D possibly matching TRBD1 (5 bases). V dropped 4 bases and J dropped 7 bases, with 14 bases sitting between them. Germline lookup yields CDR1 SGHRS and CDR2 YFSETQ. The CDR3 covers 13 residues. CDR3 nucleotides: TGCGCCAGCAGCATAGACAGTGGGAGTGAAGCTTTCTTT. Its protein is CASSIDSGSEAFF.

The rearrangement uses TRBV7-2 and TRBJ2-7; 15 bases map to TRBD2. After removal of 0 bases from V and 3 bases from J, the junction contained 6 bases not matched to a gene. CDR1 is SGHTA and CDR2 is FQGNSA in the germline V gene. This CDR3 has 18 residues. CDR3 DNA: TGTGCCAGCAGCTTAGCTGGGACTAGCGGGGGGACCTACTACGAGCAGTACTTC. Its translation: CASSLAGTSGGTYYEQYF.

This sequence joins TRBV5-1 and TRBJ2-1; 8 positions match TRBD2. V was pared by 4 bases and J by 8 bases, with 5 bases of the junction left unmatched. This CDR3 is 13 amino acids long. The V gene's germline CDR1 is SGHRS and CDR2 YFSETQ. The CDR3 is CASSPRTSYEQFF. CDR3 coding DNA: TGCGCCAGCAGCCCACGGACTAGCTATGAGCAGTTCTTC. The full variable domain, with the rest looked up from reference TRBV5-1 and TRBJ2-1, is KAGVTQTPRYLIKTRGQQVTLSCSPISGHRSVSWYQQTPGQGLQFLFEYFSETQRNKGNFPGRFSGRQFSNSRSEMNVSTLELGDSALYLCASSPRTSYEQFFGPGTRLTVL.

In its sample, this clonotype was seen a few times. The chain recombines TRBV7-9 with TRBJ2-3, with 7 bases matching TRBD2. V was clipped by 4 bases and J by 0 bases; unmatched bases: 4. Germline V CDR1 and CDR2: SEHNR, FQNEAQ (reference sequence). The CDR3 has 15 residues. CDR3 protein: CASSSSGPSTDTQYF. The CDR3 DNA sequence: TGTGCCAGCAGCTCTAGCGGACCTAGCACAGATACGCAGTATTTT.

The chain joins TRBV19 to TRBJ2-3, with 9 bases lining up with TRBD1. Germline loops: CDR1 LNHDA, CDR2 SQIVND (reference sequence). This CDR3 has 16 residues. After removal of 6 bases from V and 5 bases from J, the junction contained 12 bases not matched to a gene. CDR3 region: CASRNTGGFKGDTQYF. The CDR3 DNA reads TGTGCCAGTAGAAACACAGGGGGCTTTAAAGGAGATACGCAGTATTTT. Using reference TRBV19 and TRBJ2-3 for the parts outside the CDR3, the full variable domain is DGGITQSPKYLFRKEGQNVTLSCEQNLNHDAMYWYRQDPGQGLRLIYYSQIVNDFQKGDIAEGYSVSREKKESFPLTVTSAQKNPTAFYLCASRNTGGFKGDTQYFGPGTRLTVL.

This clonotype has a handful of counts. CDR3 nucleotide sequence: TGTGCCAGCAGCTTCCAGCGGGCCTCATACAATGAGCAGTTCTTC. Protein: CASSFQRASYNEQFF. The rearrangement links TRBV7-9 to TRBJ2-1; possible D gene TRBD2, 6 bases. The CDR3 extends over 15 amino acids. Germline-derived CDR1 and CDR2 are SEHNR and FQNEAQ (reference sequence). Trimming removed 3 bases from V and 4 bases from J, with 13 bases in between.

The chain links TRBV19 to TRBJ2-1; D could derive from TRBD1 or TRBD2 (5 bases each). Germline V gene data show CDR1 as LNHDA and CDR2 as SQIVND (reference sequence). The CDR3 totals 16 residues. V was clipped by 7 bases and J by 1 base, with 17 bases between them. CDR3 sequence: CASTPLGVSSYNEQFF. DNA of the CDR3: TGTGCCAGTACACCCCTGGGGGTTAGTTCCTACAATGAGCAGTTCTTC. The entire variable domain, with the rest obtained from reference TRBV19 and TRBJ2-1, is as follows: DGGITQSPKYLFRKEGQNVTLSCEQNLNHDAMYWYRQDPGQGLRLIYYSQIVNDFQKGDIAEGYSVSREKKESFPLTVTSAQKNPTAFYLCASTPLGVSSYNEQFFGPGTRLTVL.

This clonotype was picked up a small number of times. V and J are TRBV20-1 and TRBJ1-5, with a weak D call TRBD1 (5 bases). CDR1 is DFQATT, CDR2 SNEGSKA, per germline (reference sequence). V gave up 5 bases and J gave up 4 bases, with 15 bases separating them. CDR3 length: 14 residues. CDR3 sequence: CSALTRGLNQPQHF. DNA of the CDR3: TGCAGTGCTCTTACCCGGGGCCTTAATCAGCCCCAGCATTTT.

This sequence joins TRBV7-6 and TRBJ2-7; the D gene is possibly TRBD1 (6 bases). V dropped 5 bases and J dropped 2 bases, with 22 bases sitting between them. The CDR3 runs to 17 residues. Germline V CDR1 and CDR2: SGHVS, FNYEAQ. The CDR3, as DNA: TGTGCCAGCAGCAGTCCCGTCGGACAGCCCCTAACCTACGAGCAGTACTTC. Protein product: CASSSPVGQPLTYEQYF.

This chain connects TRBV7-9 to TRBJ2-1; D remains unclear. There are 14 residues in the CDR3. V was trimmed by 4 bases and J by 5 bases, leaving 12 bases between them. Germline values: CDR1 SEHNR, CDR2 FQNEAQ (reference sequence). CDR3 region: CASSSYLNNNEQFF. CDR3 bases: TGTGCCAGCAGCTCCTACCTGAATAACAATGAGCAGTTCTTC.

In this sample, this clonotype turned up a few times. The chain is built from TRBV28 and TRBJ1-6, with 11 bases lining up with TRBD1. The CDR3 has 16 amino acids. Germline assignment: CDR1 MDHEN and CDR2 SYDVKM. The V and J ends lost 4 bases and 8 bases, in that order; junction bases with no gene match: 7. The CDR3 bases are TGTGCCAGCAGTTCCTCAGGACAGGGGGCACATTCACCCCTCCACTTT. This translates into CASSSSGQGAHSPLHF.

The chain combines TRBV28 with TRBJ2-1, with TRBD2 identical over 11 bases. The ends lost 1 base at V and 8 bases at J; junction bases unmatched: 10. Germline CDR1 and CDR2: MDHEN and SYDVKM. CDR3 length: 17 residues. As DNA, the CDR3 is TGTGCCAGCAGTTTATCCTCTAGCGGGAGGAACCGCCATGAGCAGTTCTTC. Protein sequence: CASSLSSSGRNRHEQFF.

This clonotype was observed at least ten times. The rearrangement joins TRBV7-2 to TRBJ2-3; 12 nucleotides match TRBD2. Germline CDR1 and CDR2: SGHTA and FQGNSA. The J segment lost 1 base and the V segment lost 3 bases, leaving 2 bases of the junction unmatched. This CDR3 is built from 16 residues. The CDR3 bases are TGTGCCAGCAGCTTGCTAGCGGGGGGGCGCACAGATACGCAGTATTTT. Encoded protein: CASSLLAGGRTDTQYF.

The chain joins TRBV4-3 to TRBJ2-7; TRBD1 is a possible D gene (6 bases). Trimming removed 5 bases at V and 3 bases at J, with 17 bases between. In germline, CDR1 is LGHNA, CDR2 YSLEER. The CDR3 loop spans 15 amino acids. CDR3: CASSAQGPPGYEQYF. CDR3 coding DNA: TGCGCCAGCAGCGCGCAGGGGCCACCGGGCTACGAGCAGTACTTC.

This clonotype has just a few counts. This chain uses TRBV6-1 with TRBJ2-2, with 7 positions matching TRBD2. The CDR3 totals 14 residues. Germline V lookup: CDR1 MNHNS, CDR2 SASEGT. The V and J ends lost 7 bases and 7 bases, in that order; junction bases with no gene match: 9. CDR3 sequence (DNA): TGTGCCAGCAAATGGACTAGTGTCAACGGGGAGCTGTTTTTT. It is translated as CASKWTSVNGELFF.

A few counts support this clonotype. The rearrangement joins TRBV3-1 to TRBJ2-3, with 11 bases fitting TRBD2. V shed 4 bases, J shed 6 bases, and the junction held 9 bases outside the gene matches. The CDR3 has 16 amino acids. Per germline, CDR1 LGHDT and CDR2 YNNKEL (reference sequence). Here the CDR3 reads CASSPVAGGPMDTQYF. In nucleotides, the CDR3 is TGTGCCAGCAGCCCAGTAGCGGGAGGGCCTATGGATACGCAGTATTTT.

This clonotype was found many times. The rearrangement uses TRBV27 and TRBJ2-1, with no clear D. Trimming took off 3 bases at V and 7 bases at J, with 10 bases between the two ends. This CDR3 contains 13 residues. Germline CDR1 MNHEY, CDR2 SMNVEV (reference sequence). This CDR3 reads CASSLSLGNEQFF. Here the CDR3 DNA reads TGTGCCAGCAGTTTGAGTCTAGGTAATGAGCAGTTCTTC.

This clonotype turned up a few times. V gene TRBV20-1 combines with J gene TRBJ2-7; no clear D gene. Trimming took 0 bases from V and 2 from J, leaving 11 bases between them. From germline, CDR1 is DFQATT and CDR2 SNEGSKA (reference sequence). This CDR3 has 14 amino acids. In nucleotides, the CDR3 is TGCAGTGCTAGAGAGCCAGGTCGTACCTACGAGCAGTACTTC. Protein: CSAREPGRTYEQYF.

The chain has TRBV3-1 and TRBJ2-7; 9 positions match TRBD2. The germline V gene has CDR1 LGHDT and CDR2 YNNKEL (reference sequence). V lost 1 base and J lost 4; bases outside the gene matches: 5. The CDR3 consists of 15 residues. DNA for the CDR3: TGTGCCAGCAGCCAAGGGCGACTAGCGGTTTACGAGCAGTACTTC. It yields the protein CASSQGRLAVYEQYF.

The gene calls are TRBV10-3 and TRBJ2-7; D is unclear. Trimming pared 3 bases from V and 5 bases from J, leaving 11 bases between. The CDR3 contains 13 residues. Germline-derived CDR1 and CDR2 are ENHRY and SYGVKD. The CDR3: CAISDARKDEQYF. The CDR3 DNA follows: TGTGCCATCAGTGACGCCAGGAAAGACGAGCAGTACTTC.

This clonotype was seen a handful of times. This sequence joins TRBV12-3 or TRBV12-4 and TRBJ2-1; tentative D call: TRBD2 (6 bases). This CDR3 has 14 residues. V lost 6 bases and J lost 7, with 16 bases in between. CDR3 protein: CASSRRAGGNEQFF. DNA for the CDR3: TGTGCCAGCAGCAGGAGGGCCGGGGGAAATGAGCAGTTCTTC.

CDR3 coding DNA: TGCAGCGTAGGGACGGGACCGAAATACTATGGCTACACCTTC. It specifies CSVGTGPKYYGYTF. V is TRBV29-1 and J is TRBJ1-2, with D perhaps matching TRBD1 (5 bases). The length of the CDR3 is 14 residues. Germline V gives CDR1 SQVTM, CDR2 ANQGSEA. V gave up 6 bases and J gave up 3 bases, with 17 bases separating them.

The V call is TRBV20-1, the J call TRBJ2-5; no reliable D call. With 3 bases removed from V and 3 bases from J, the gap between germline ends came to 17 bases. This CDR3 has 15 amino acids. CDR1 is DFQATT and CDR2 is SNEGSKA in the germline V gene (reference sequence). CDR3 nucleotides: TGCAGTGCTAGCGGTGTCTTAGGACCAAAAGAGACCCAGTACTTC. It codes for CSASGVLGPKETQYF.

The chain's CDR3 is CASSQDLFGTGELFF. CDR3 nucleotide sequence: TGCGCCAGCAGCCAAGATCTGTTTGGGACCGGGGAGCTGTTTTTT. This sequence joins TRBV4-3 and TRBJ2-2; no clear D gene. CDR3 length: 15 amino acids. The V gene's germline CDR1 is LGHNA and CDR2 YSLEER. V was shortened by 0 bases and J by 5 bases, with 10 bases between the two germline ends.

This clonotype occurred a few times. CDR3 coding DNA: TGTGCCAGCAGCCAATTCGGGACTAGCGGTGAGACCCAGTACTTC. Protein: CASSQFGTSGETQYF. The chain employs TRBV14 and TRBJ2-5; 11 nucleotides match TRBD2. Germline lookup yields CDR1 SGHDN and CDR2 FVKESK. This CDR3 region has 15 residues. With V trimmed by 2 bases and J by 5 bases, 4 bases remained unmatched.

J is TRBJ2-1 and V is TRBV11-2; 7 bases are a match to TRBD2. The ends lost 4 bases at V and 4 bases at J; junction bases unmatched: 13. The CDR3 length is 17 residues. Germline V CDR1 and CDR2: SGHAT, FQNNGV. CDR3 amino acids: CASSSGGRASGYNEQFF. CDR3 nucleotide sequence: TGTGCCAGCAGCTCTGGGGGGAGGGCCTCAGGGTACAATGAGCAGTTCTTC.

In regard to this clonotype: A much larger clone sits a single nucleotide away, making a read error possible. CDR3 in DNA: TGCTGTGCTAGATCTTACGTAGGACAGGGGTACAATGAGCAGTTCTTC. Protein sequence: CCARSYVGQGYNEQFF. The chain uses TRBV20-1 and TRBJ2-1; 9 bases are a match to TRBD1. The CDR3 is 16 amino acids. Per the germline V gene, CDR1 is DFQATT and CDR2 is SNEGSKA (reference sequence).

There are a few counts of this clonotype. The rearrangement joins TRBV20-1 to TRBJ2-1; 7 bases line up with TRBD2. V shed 6 bases and J 1 base; nucleotides not matched to a gene: 9. The CDR3 runs 15 residues. The germline gives CDR1 DFQATT, CDR2 SNEGSKA (reference sequence). DNA for the CDR3: TGCAGTGCCCCGCGGGGAGCGGGGTCCTACAATGAGCAGTTCTTC. Amino acids: CSAPRGAGSYNEQFF.

This clonotype was counted at least ten times. V gene TRBV5-1 combines with J gene TRBJ2-7, with D maybe TRBD1 (5 bases). From germline, CDR1 is SGHRS and CDR2 YFSETQ. CDR3 size: 12 residues. V gave up 5 bases and J gave up 7 bases, with 13 bases separating them. The CDR3 loop is CASRTGVEEQYF. The CDR3 coding sequence is TGCGCCAGCAGAACAGGTGTCGAAGAGCAGTACTTC.

The rearrangement uses TRBV20-1 and TRBJ2-4; 8 bases match TRBD2. Germline-derived CDR1 and CDR2 are DFQATT and SNEGSKA (reference sequence). The CDR3 is 16 residues long. The trim removed 6 bases at V and 10 bases at J, leaving 20 bases unmatched. The DNA for the CDR3 is TGCAGTGCCCGGCCGCCCCTCCTAGCGGGTGTCTTTATTCAGTACTTC. Protein: CSARPPLLAGVFIQYF.